The 3 T cell receptor beta chains reported below all come from one sample, sequenced in a study of blood T cell repertoires in COVID-19. Libraries were prepared by immunoSEQ multiplex PCR; TCRdb keeps only in-frame clonotypes and omits some of them. Altogether just under 150,000 clones are present, over 85% being singletons, with the ten largest covering 1.5% to 2%. Sequencing was carried out using peripheral blood. The receptors originated from a human donor in a cohort sampled during active COVID-19.

The V call is TRBV11-2, the J call TRBJ2-7, with 7 bases that match TRBD1. Per germline, CDR1 SGHAT and CDR2 FQNNGV. Unmatched junction bases numbered 10, after V lost 2 bases and J lost 3 bases. This CDR3 comprises 16 residues. The CDR3, as DNA: TGTGCCAGCAGCTTAATACAGGGGATTCTCGGCTACGAGCAGTACTTC. Translating gives CASSLIQGILGYEQYF. The full variable domain, rest sourced from reference TRBV11-2 and TRBJ2-7, is EAGVAQSPRYKIIEKRQSVAFWCNPISGHATLYWYQQILGQGPKLLIQFQNNGVVDDSQLPKDRFSAERLKGVDSTLKIQPAKLEDSAVYLCASSLIQGILGYEQYFGPGTRLTVT.

This clone is a singleton in its sample. The chain has TRBV7-2 and TRBJ1-3; D is ambiguous. This CDR3 has 15 residues. The germline V gene has CDR1 SGHTA and CDR2 FQGNSA. V lost 7 bases to trimming and J lost 2 bases, with 15 bases between them. The CDR3 DNA sequence: TGTGCCAGCACCATAGAGGGTCATCCTGGAAACACCATATATTTT. Translating gives CASTIEGHPGNTIYF.

The CDR3 reads CASSLNLGGSGNTIYF. In nucleotides, the CDR3 is TGTGCCAGCAGCTTGAATCTGGGAGGCTCTGGAAACACCATATATTTT. The V gene is TRBV7-2, the J gene TRBJ1-3; D call uncertain. Germline CDR1 and CDR2: SGHTA and FQGNSA. This CDR3 spans 16 amino acids. The V gene lost 3 bases and the J gene lost 0 bases, with 12 bases spanning the gap.